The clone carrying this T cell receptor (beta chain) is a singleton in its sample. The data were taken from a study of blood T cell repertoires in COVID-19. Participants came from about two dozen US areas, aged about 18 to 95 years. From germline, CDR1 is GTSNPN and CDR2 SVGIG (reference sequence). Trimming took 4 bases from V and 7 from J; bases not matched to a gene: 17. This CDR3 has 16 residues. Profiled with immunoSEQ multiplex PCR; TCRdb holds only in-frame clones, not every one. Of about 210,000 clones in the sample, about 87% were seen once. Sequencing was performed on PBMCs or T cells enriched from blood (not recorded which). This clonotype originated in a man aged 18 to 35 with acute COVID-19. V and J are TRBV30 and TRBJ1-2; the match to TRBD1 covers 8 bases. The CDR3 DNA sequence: TGTGCCTGGAAAGCCCTGGACAGGGCATTTTTCTCTGGCTACACCTTC. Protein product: CAWKALDRAFFSGYTF. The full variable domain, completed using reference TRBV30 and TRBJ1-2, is SQTIHQWPATLVQPVGSPLSLECTVEGTSNPNLYWYRQAAGRGLQLLFYSVGIGQISSEVPQNLSASRPQDRQFILSSKKLLLSDSGFYLCAWKALDRAFFSGYTFGSGTRLTVV.